This TCR beta chain was obtained from a study of siplizumab effects on memory and regulatory T cells. Some clones are missing from TCRdb's copy, which holds only in-frame ones; the method was immunoSEQ multiplex PCR. The top ten hold around 3.8% of the sample, which has some 62,000 clones, around four fifths seen once. The germline CDR1 and CDR2 sequences are MGHRA and YSYEKL. The CDR3 covers 14 residues. The V and J ends lost 7 bases and 1 base respectively, with 13 bases between them. This clonotype was obtained from a human donor in good health. Sequencing was done on a sample of memory CD4+ T cells sorted from blood. The V gene is TRBV4-1, the J gene TRBJ2-5; D is perhaps TRBD2 (6 bases). The CDR3: CASTPAGSQETQYF. The CDR3 DNA is TGCGCCAGCACCCCGGCGGGGTCCCAAGAGACCCAGTACTTC.